The 18 T cell receptor beta chains below come from one sample, sequenced in a study of blood T cell repertoires in COVID-19. Sequenced by immunoSEQ multiplex PCR; TCRdb stores in-frame clones only, minus some. The sample shows around 310,000 clones, over 80% of them seen only once. Source material: PBMCs or T cells enriched from blood (not recorded which). All receptors derive from a man younger than 40 who had recovered from COVID-19.

The chain combines TRBV5-6 with TRBJ2-1; 8 positions match TRBD1. This CDR3 is built from 15 residues. Germline V lookup: CDR1 SGHDT, CDR2 YYEEEE. V shed 4 bases, J shed 8 bases, and the junction held 11 bases outside the gene matches. For the CDR3, the DNA is TGTGCCAGCAGCCGGTGGGACAGGAACATTGATGAGCAGTTCTTC. Amino acids: CASSRWDRNIDEQFF.

This chain links TRBV18 with TRBJ1-1, with D possibly matching TRBD1 (5 bases). V lost 2 bases and J lost 3, with 10 bases in between. The CDR3 is 14 amino acids. The germline V gene has CDR1 KGHSH and CDR2 LQKENI. CDR3 protein: CASSPTDTDTEAFF. The CDR3 coding sequence is TGTGCCAGCTCACCAACGGACACTGACACTGAAGCTTTCTTT.

The V and J genes are TRBV10-1 and TRBJ1-1; the match to TRBD1 covers 7 bases. CDR1 and CDR2 from the germline V gene are WNHNN and SYGVQD (reference sequence). With V trimmed by 2 bases and J by 7 bases, 4 bases remained unmatched. The CDR3 is 13 residues long. The CDR3 DNA follows: TGCGCCAGCAGTGAGACCGACAGGGATGAAGCTTTCTTT. It yields the protein CASSETDRDEAFF.

The chain is built from TRBV11-2 and TRBJ1-5; D is uncertain. Germline CDR1 and CDR2: SGHAT and FQNNGV. The CDR3 runs to 14 residues. V was cut by 0 bases and J by 3 bases, with 6 bases left in between. CDR3 in amino acids: CASSLEAHNQPQHF. The CDR3 DNA reads as TGTGCCAGCAGCTTAGAAGCCCACAATCAGCCCCAGCATTTT. Filled out from reference TRBV11-2 and TRBJ1-5, the complete variable domain reads EAGVAQSPRYKIIEKRQSVAFWCNPISGHATLYWYQQILGQGPKLLIQFQNNGVVDDSQLPKDRFSAERLKGVDSTLKIQPAKLEDSAVYLCASSLEAHNQPQHFGDGTRLSIL.

V usage is TRBV3-1 (or the pseudogene TRBV3-2) and J usage is TRBJ2-7, with a weak D call TRBD1 (6 bases). Trimming left V 4 bases short and J 3 bases short, with 13 bases between. The CDR3 runs to 14 residues. Germline CDR1 LGHDT, CDR2 YNNKEL (reference sequence). The CDR3 sequence is CASSLGDTSYEQYF. The CDR3 coding sequence is TGTGCCAGCAGCCTTGGGGACACCAGCTACGAGCAGTACTTC.

This chain joins TRBV30 and TRBJ2-7; D may be TRBD2 (6 bases). The CDR3 length is 13 residues. The germline V and J ends were trimmed by 0 bases and 4 bases, with 10 bases remaining between them. CDR1 and CDR2 (germline): GTSNPN, SVGIG (reference sequence). DNA for the CDR3: TGTGCCTGGAGTGTACGGGGGATTTACGAGCAGTACTTC. Its translation: CAWSVRGIYEQYF.

A single count supports this clone. The J gene is TRBJ1-5, the V gene TRBV21-1; TRBD1, the table's D call, lacks a check against the DNA. TRBV21-1 is a pseudogene segment. The CDR3 runs 14 residues. The CDR3: CASSTSGCNQPQHF. In DNA form, the CDR3 reads TGTGCCAGCAGCACTTCAGGTTGCAATCAGCCCCAGCATTTT.

This CDR3 is CASSEVGTGSSYNSPLHF. As DNA, the CDR3 is TGTGCCAGCAGTGAAGTCGGGACAGGGAGCTCCTATAATTCACCCCTCCACTTT. The V call is TRBV6-1, the J call TRBJ1-6, with 9 bases aligning to TRBD1. The germline V gene has CDR1 MNHNS and CDR2 SASEGT. This CDR3 region has 18 residues. The J segment lost 0 bases and the V segment lost 1 base, leaving 4 bases of the junction unmatched.

V usage is TRBV7-9 and J usage is TRBJ2-7; no reliable D call. Trimming removed 4 bases from V and 6 bases from J, with 10 bases in between. There are 12 residues in the CDR3. Germline CDR1 is SEHNR and CDR2 is FQNEAQ (reference sequence). The CDR3: CASSSNSGEQYF. CDR3 sequence (DNA): TGTGCCAGCAGCTCAAACTCGGGCGAGCAGTACTTC. The full variable domain, its missing parts supplied by reference TRBV7-9 and TRBJ2-7, is DTGVSQNPRHKITKRGQNVTFRCDPISEHNRLYWYRQTLGQGPEFLTYFQNEAQLEKSRLLSDRFSAERPKGSFSTLEIQRTEQGDSAMYLCASSSNSGEQYFGPGTRLTVT.

This chain joins TRBV30 and TRBJ2-1, with TRBD1 matching 7 bases. V gave up 0 bases and J gave up 7 bases; unmatched junction bases: 3. The CDR3 runs to 13 residues. CDR1 is GTSNPN and CDR2 is SVGIG in the germline V gene (reference sequence). The CDR3 nucleotides are TGTGCCTGGAGTGTTCAGGGACAGAATGAGCAGTTCTTC. It encodes CAWSVQGQNEQFF.

The gene calls are TRBV12-3 or TRBV12-4 and TRBJ1-2; 7 bases fit TRBD1. CDR3 size: 13 residues. Germline trimming cut 1 base from V and 5 bases from J; bases unmatched to any gene: 1. CDR3 sequence: CASSLDRGYGYTF. CDR3 DNA sequence: TGTGCCAGCAGTTTAGACAGGGGATATGGCTACACCTTC.

In this sample, this clone turned up once. This chain joins TRBV2 and TRBJ2-7; no firm D call. CDR3 length: 13 residues. Deletions cut 3 bases from V and 7 bases from J, with 13 bases between. Germline loops: CDR1 SNHLY, CDR2 FYNNEI. CDR3: CASSDEDSGEQYF. CDR3 nucleotides: TGTGCCAGCAGTGACGAGGATTCCGGGGAGCAGTACTTC.

The table lists this clone with a count of one. The junction departs from the called germline gene at one end, perhaps through a read error. Additional DNA sequences in this sample encode the identical CDR3. V gene TRBV28 combines with J gene TRBJ2-3, with TRBD1 identical over 10 bases. The CDR3 sequence is 16 residues long. Germline V gives CDR1 MDHEN, CDR2 SYDVKM. The CDR3 is CASSFTGTGAPDTQYF. The CDR3 DNA reads as TGTGCCAGTAGTTTTACCGGGACAGGGGCCCCAGATACGCAGTATTTT.

The gene calls are TRBV24-1 and TRBJ1-5, with D possibly being TRBD1 (6 bases). Looked up from germline, CDR1 is KGHDR and CDR2 is SFDVKD. Trimming pared 8 bases from V and 0 bases from J, leaving 13 bases between. There are 15 residues in the CDR3. The CDR3, as DNA: TGTGCCACCAAGAACAGGGATTATAGCAATCAGCCCCAGCATTTT. Translated: CATKNRDYSNQPQHF.

The chain joins TRBV6-1 to TRBJ1-5; 10 nucleotides agree with TRBD1. J gave up 0 bases and V 4 bases, and 6 bases lay outside the gene matches. The CDR3 contains 17 residues. Germline V gene sequence: CDR1 MNHNS, CDR2 SASEGT. The CDR3 is CASSGRTGGYSNQPQHF. The CDR3 DNA sequence: TGTGCCAGCAGTGGCAGGACAGGGGGTTATAGCAATCAGCCCCAGCATTTT.

This CDR3 reads CATSTVSGGFGNTIYF. The CDR3 nucleotides are TGTGCCACCTCGACGGTTTCGGGGGGGTTCGGAAACACCATATATTTT. The rearrangement links TRBV19 to TRBJ1-3, with D possibly TRBD1 on 5 matching bases. The germline V and J ends were trimmed by 10 bases and 4 bases, with 23 bases remaining between them. The CDR3 loop spans 16 amino acids. Per the germline V gene, CDR1 is LNHDA and CDR2 is SQIVND (reference sequence).

The rearrangement uses TRBV12-3 or TRBV12-4 and TRBJ2-1; 7 bases fit TRBD2. CDR3 length: 12 residues. J was trimmed by 7 bases and V by 7 bases; bases with no gene match: 4. The CDR3 sequence: CASTFSGNEQFF. The CDR3 DNA is TGTGCCAGCACCTTTAGCGGGAATGAGCAGTTCTTC.

The V and J genes are TRBV5-4 and TRBJ1-2, with 9 positions matching TRBD1. J gave up 1 base and V 0 bases, and 4 bases lay outside the gene matches. The CDR3 contains 16 residues. The germline V gene encodes CDR1 SGHNT and CDR2 YYREEE (reference sequence). The CDR3 nucleotides read TGTGCCAGCAGCTTGGAGGGACAGGGTTATAACTATGGCTACACCTTC. Its protein is CASSLEGQGYNYGYTF.